Presented here are 28 T cell receptor beta chains from one specimen sequenced in a study of OX40 agonist ivuxolimab in advanced cancers. Profiling relied on immunoSEQ multiplex PCR, and the TCRdb table lists in-frame clones only, not all of them. There are around 19,000 clones in the sample; approximately 81% occur only once, and 26% lies in the top ten. This sample comprised CD4+ or CD8+ T cells sorted from blood, obtained in a trial of the OX40 agonist ivuxolimab. The origin of the receptors is an adult with an advanced solid tumor such as melanoma, head and neck, liver or kidney cancer.

The chain is built from TRBV4-1 and TRBJ2-1, with 7 positions matching TRBD1. The CDR3 sequence is 15 residues long. CDR1 MGHRA and CDR2 YSYEKL come from the germline V gene. V lost 5 bases, J lost 3 bases, and 7 bases stayed unmatched. CDR3 nucleotide sequence: TGCGCCAGCAGCTTTGACAGGGAAATCTACAATGAGCAGTTCTTC. It codes for CASSFDREIYNEQFF.

The V call is TRBV7-9, the J call TRBJ1-2; TRBD1 agrees at 8 bases. From germline, CDR1 is SEHNR and CDR2 FQNEAQ (reference sequence). This CDR3 is 13 amino acids long. V dropped 2 bases and J dropped 6; count of bases not matched to a gene: 2. The chain's CDR3 is CASSLSDRDGYTF. CDR3 in DNA: TGTGCCAGCAGCTTATCGGACAGGGATGGCTACACCTTC.

This chain uses TRBV7-3 with TRBJ2-2; D tentatively fits TRBD1 or TRBD2 (6 bases each). Trimming removed 2 bases from V and 6 bases from J, with 13 bases in between. The germline gives CDR1 SGHTA, CDR2 FQGTGA. The CDR3 runs 15 residues. The CDR3 DNA follows: TGTGCCAGCAGCTTAGGAGGGGGTACGGCCGGGGAGCTGTTTTTT. It is translated as CASSLGGGTAGELFF.

This clone was counted only a few times. V usage is TRBV13 and J usage is TRBJ2-7; TRBD1 aligns across 8 bases. There are 15 residues in the CDR3. Germline CDR1 is PRHDT and CDR2 is FYEKMQ (reference sequence). V lost 3 bases to trimming and J lost 3 bases; unmatched junction nucleotides: 7. CDR3 coding DNA: TGTGCCAGCAGCTTGGGACGGACAGGGCTCTACGAGCAGTACTTC. This encodes CASSLGRTGLYEQYF. The full variable domain, completed using reference TRBV13 and TRBJ2-7, is AAGVIQSPRHLIKEKRETATLKCYPIPRHDTVYWYQQGPGQDPQFLISFYEKMQSDKGSIPDRFSAQQFSDYHSELNMSSLELGDSALYFCASSLGRTGLYEQYFGPGTRLTVT.

The chain carries TRBV19 and TRBJ2-3; a possible D gene is TRBD1 (6 bases). Germline V gene data show CDR1 as LNHDA and CDR2 as SQIVND (reference sequence). Trimming stripped 0 bases from V and 1 base from J, with 11 bases between. The CDR3 spans 16 residues. Written as DNA, the CDR3 is TGTGCCAGTAGTATAGAACAGGGCAGAGGCACAGATACGCAGTATTTT. This codes for CASSIEQGRGTDTQYF.

J is TRBJ2-7 and V is TRBV4-1; no reliable D call. V was shortened by 1 base and J by 2 bases, with 12 bases between the two germline ends. This CDR3 comprises 15 residues. Germline CDR1 is MGHRA and CDR2 is YSYEKL. For the CDR3, the DNA is TGCGCCAGCAGCCAAGTGTTCGACAATACCTACGAGCAGTACTTC. Protein: CASSQVFDNTYEQYF.

V and J are TRBV4-1 and TRBJ1-5, with TRBD1 as a possible D gene (6 bases). Germline CDR1 MGHRA, CDR2 YSYEKL. The CDR3 covers 14 residues. V dropped 3 bases and J dropped 6 bases, with 12 bases sitting between them. The CDR3 DNA reads TGCGCCAGCAGCCAGGTACAGGGTTCTCAGCCCCAGCATTTT. The encoded protein is CASSQVQGSQPQHF.

This clone has more than one count but fewer than ten. The CDR3 DNA sequence: TGTGCCAGCAGTTTACTCAAGGGTTACGAGCAGTACTTC. Translating it yields CASSLLKGYEQYF. The chain carries TRBV6-6 and TRBJ2-7; D is ambiguous. Trimming shortened V by 4 bases and J by 4 bases, and 11 bases separated the two germline ends. CDR1 MNHNY and CDR2 SVGAGI come from the germline V gene (reference sequence). The CDR3 extends over 13 amino acids.

The V call is TRBV6-6, the J call TRBJ2-5; 10 bases match TRBD2. The CDR3 sequence is 12 residues long. CDR1 is MNHNY, CDR2 SVGAGI, per germline (reference sequence). The CDR3: CSASGGWETQYF. CDR3 in DNA: TGTTCTGCTAGCGGGGGTTGGGAGACCCAGTACTTC.

The rearrangement joins TRBV2 to TRBJ1-2; TRBD1 might be the D (6 bases). In germline, CDR1 is SNHLY, CDR2 FYNNEI. V gave up 6 bases and J gave up 6 bases, with 14 bases separating them. The CDR3 consists of 13 residues. This chain's CDR3 is CASSLAGQNGYTF. The DNA for the CDR3 is TGTGCCAGCAGCTTAGCCGGACAGAATGGCTACACCTTC.

This sequence joins TRBV19 and TRBJ1-2; D unresolved. The V end lost 5 bases, the J end lost 2 bases, and 9 bases lay between the germline ends. This CDR3 spans 13 amino acids. From germline, CDR1 is LNHDA and CDR2 SQIVND (reference sequence). The CDR3 sequence: CASSYTLNYGYTF. DNA for the CDR3: TGTGCCAGTAGTTACACATTGAACTATGGCTACACCTTC.

The chain links TRBV28 to TRBJ2-3, with 7 bases lining up with TRBD1. J lost 4 bases, V lost 5 bases, and 9 bases had no gene match. Germline V gene sequence: CDR1 MDHEN, CDR2 SYDVKM. This CDR3 spans 15 amino acids. As DNA, the CDR3 is TGTGCCAGCAGTCATAGACAGGGTTGGCCAGATACGCAGTATTTT. Its protein product is CASSHRQGWPDTQYF.

J is TRBJ1-1 and V is TRBV11-2, with D possibly being TRBD1 (6 bases). This CDR3 comprises 14 residues. The V end lost 5 bases, the J end lost 0 bases, and 10 bases lay between the germline ends. Germline V CDR1 and CDR2: SGHAT, FQNNGV. CDR3 sequence reads: CASSPAGVNTEAFF. DNA of the CDR3: TGTGCCAGCAGCCCCGCAGGGGTGAACACTGAAGCTTTCTTT.

The chain combines TRBV19 with TRBJ1-5, with D possibly TRBD1 on 5 matching bases. The V end was cut by 0 bases, the J end by 2 bases, with 8 bases between. The germline gives CDR1 LNHDA, CDR2 SQIVND (reference sequence). This CDR3 has 15 residues. This CDR3 reads CASSIEGVRNQPQHF. The CDR3 DNA is TGTGCCAGTAGTATAGAAGGGGTACGCAATCAGCCCCAGCATTTT.

The chain employs TRBV2 and TRBJ1-5; D call uncertain. This CDR3 is 12 amino acids long. Per germline, CDR1 SNHLY and CDR2 FYNNEI. V lost 1 base, J lost 6 bases, and 4 bases lay in between. CDR3 DNA sequence: TGTGCCAGCAGTGAAGAAGGTCAGCCCCAGCATTTT. Translated: CASSEEGQPQHF. Supplemented by reference TRBV2 and TRBJ1-5, the full variable domain reads EPEVTQTPSHQVTQMGQEVILRCVPISNHLYFYWYRQILGQKVEFLVSFYNNEISEKSEIFDDQFSVERPDGSNFTLKIRSTKLEDSAMYFCASSEEGQPQHFGDGTRLSIL.

V is TRBV6-1 and J is TRBJ2-7; 8 bases are shared with TRBD2. Germline CDR1 is MNHNS and CDR2 is SASEGT. With 3 bases clipped from V and 3 bases from J, the junction kept 1 base outside the gene matches. The CDR3 contains 13 residues. The CDR3 spells CASSEGLVYEQYF. CDR3 nucleotide sequence: TGTGCCAGCAGTGAGGGACTAGTCTACGAGCAGTACTTC.

The chain combines TRBV7-8 with TRBJ2-7; D may be TRBD1 or TRBD2 (5 bases each). Trimming pared 0 bases from V and 4 bases from J, leaving 13 bases between. Germline V lookup: CDR1 SGHVS, CDR2 FQNEAQ. This CDR3 region has 15 residues. DNA for the CDR3: TGTGCCAGCAGCTTAGCCGGCCAGGGAGAATACGAGCAGTACTTC. Residues: CASSLAGQGEYEQYF.

The chain links TRBV27 to TRBJ2-5, with TRBD2 matching over 9 bases. The CDR3 consists of 18 residues. V trimming: 2 bases; J trimming: 0 bases; junction bases outside the gene matches: 10. Germline V gene lookup returns CDR1 MNHEY and CDR2 SMNVEV (reference sequence). For the CDR3, the DNA is TGTGCCAGCAGTTTAATGTCTAGCGGGACACCGTACCAAGAGACCCAGTACTTC. Residues: CASSLMSSGTPYQETQYF.

The chain links TRBV9 to TRBJ2-1; 7 nucleotides match TRBD1. The CDR3 contains 15 residues. CDR1 is SGDLS, CDR2 YYNGEE, per germline. Germline trimming cut 6 bases from V and 8 bases from J; bases unmatched to any gene: 14. For the CDR3, the DNA is TGTGCCAGCACTCAGGGGGATATGGCTCAAGATGAGCAGTTCTTC. Its translation: CASTQGDMAQDEQFF.

The gene calls are TRBV25-1 and TRBJ2-1; a weak D match, TRBD2 (6 bases). The V and J ends lost 6 bases and 5 bases respectively, with 17 bases between them. Germline V CDR1 and CDR2: MGHDK, SYGVNS. This CDR3 region has 15 residues. The CDR3 here is CASSARGGGHNEQFF. The CDR3 DNA reads as TGTGCCAGCAGCGCACGGGGAGGAGGGCACAATGAGCAGTTCTTC.

V gene TRBV27 combines with J gene TRBJ2-5; perhaps TRBD2 as D (5 bases). The CDR3 contains 14 residues. Germline V gene sequence: CDR1 MNHEY, CDR2 SMNVEV (reference sequence). V lost 3 bases to trimming and J lost 0 bases, with 8 bases between them. The chain's CDR3 is CASSFLAYQETQYF. As DNA, the CDR3 is TGTGCCAGCAGTTTTTTAGCGTACCAAGAGACCCAGTACTTC.

This chain links TRBV11-2 with TRBJ2-4; 10 bases align to TRBD2. This CDR3 comprises 20 residues. Germline V gene sequence: CDR1 SGHAT, CDR2 FQNNGV. Trimming took 0 bases from V and 1 from J; bases not matched to a gene: 12. For the CDR3, the DNA is TGTGCCAGCAGCTTAGAGGGGAGCGGGAGGGGTAGTAGGGCCAAAAACATTCAGTACTTC. Protein sequence: CASSLEGSGRGSRAKNIQYF.

V and J are TRBV30 and TRBJ2-1; 10 bases line up with TRBD2. Per the germline V gene, CDR1 is GTSNPN and CDR2 is SVGIG (reference sequence). The CDR3 is 13 amino acids. V shed 5 bases, J shed 8 bases, and the junction held 6 bases outside the gene matches. This CDR3 reads CAWGLAGGYEQFF. CDR3 coding DNA: TGTGCCTGGGGGTTAGCGGGAGGTTATGAGCAGTTCTTC.

Only one count was recorded for this clone. The chain uses TRBV9 and TRBJ1-1; no definite D call. Germline CDR1 and CDR2: SGDLS and YYNGEE. The CDR3 length is 17 residues. Trimming left V 0 bases short and J 0 bases short, with 15 bases between. This CDR3 reads CASSVGLEGVVNTEAFF. The CDR3 DNA follows: TGTGCCAGCAGCGTAGGTTTGGAGGGAGTGGTGAACACTGAAGCTTTCTTT.

This rearrangement joins TRBV15 to TRBJ2-1; tentative D call: TRBD2 (6 bases). This CDR3 spans 15 amino acids. V lost 8 bases to trimming and J lost 0 bases, with 14 bases between them. CDR1 and CDR2 (germline): LNHNV, YYDKDF (reference sequence). The CDR3 DNA follows: TGTGCCACCCGGGGACTTTCAAGCTCCTACAATGAGCAGTTCTTC. Amino acids: CATRGLSSSYNEQFF.

The CDR3: CASSLGANTEAFF. In DNA form, the CDR3 reads TGTGCCAGCAGCTTAGGAGCGAACACTGAAGCTTTCTTT. The chain is built from TRBV7-2 and TRBJ1-1; D remains unclear. Trimming removed 1 base from V and 1 base from J, with 4 bases in between. The germline V gene has CDR1 SGHTA and CDR2 FQGNSA. This CDR3 is 13 amino acids long.

This clone was detected only a few times. V usage is TRBV27 and J usage is TRBJ2-2, with unresolved D. Germline values: CDR1 MNHEY, CDR2 SMNVEV (reference sequence). Trimming left V 6 bases short and J 0 bases short, with 5 bases between. This CDR3 is 13 amino acids long. CDR3 nucleotide sequence: TGTGCCAGCAGCCCCACGAACACCGGGGAGCTGTTTTTT. Amino acids: CASSPTNTGELFF.

V gene TRBV4-1 combines with J gene TRBJ1-4, with 8 bases lining up with TRBD1. Losses at the gene ends were 0 bases for V and 8 bases for J; bases not matched to a gene: 8. Germline values: CDR1 MGHRA, CDR2 YSYEKL. This CDR3 has 16 amino acids. The CDR3 DNA reads as TGCGCCAGCAGCCAAGATACGGCGACAGGGGCAGAAAAACTGTTTTTT. Translating it yields CASSQDTATGAEKLFF.